The TCR beta chain under discussion was sequenced for a study of CD8+ T cells in alopecia areata. In germline, CDR1 is SGHAT, CDR2 FQNNGV. The CDR3 is 10 residues long. With 3 bases removed from V and 13 bases from J, the gap between germline ends came to 9 bases. On this clone itself: What it binds is not known.

RNA was isolated and reverse transcribed to cDNA, the sequencing template. The method was immunoSEQ multiplex PCR; TCRdb's version includes in-frame clones alone and lacks a portion of them. The repertoire holds 80,000 to 95,000 clones, with 44% as singletons. General observations from the study: Between patients, shared TCR sequences were less clear than in mice. This was possibly due in part to HLA diversity in the patient population. Normal-skin resident alphabeta T cells also appear among scalp sample sequences. Lesional tissue from the scalp (especially in alopecia totalis/universalis) showed higher clonality than normal scalp.

The treatment here: oral pan-JAK inhibitor, 5-10 mg twice daily. The source of this sequence is a human donor with alopecia areata. The chain recombines TRBV11-2 with TRBJ1-2; D is ambiguous. The specimen comprised CD8+ T cells sorted from blood, sampled at week 24, from a patient treated with tofacitinib. The CDR3 region is CASSLRELTF. The CDR3 nucleotides read TGTGCCAGCAGCTTGAGGGAGCTCACCTTC.